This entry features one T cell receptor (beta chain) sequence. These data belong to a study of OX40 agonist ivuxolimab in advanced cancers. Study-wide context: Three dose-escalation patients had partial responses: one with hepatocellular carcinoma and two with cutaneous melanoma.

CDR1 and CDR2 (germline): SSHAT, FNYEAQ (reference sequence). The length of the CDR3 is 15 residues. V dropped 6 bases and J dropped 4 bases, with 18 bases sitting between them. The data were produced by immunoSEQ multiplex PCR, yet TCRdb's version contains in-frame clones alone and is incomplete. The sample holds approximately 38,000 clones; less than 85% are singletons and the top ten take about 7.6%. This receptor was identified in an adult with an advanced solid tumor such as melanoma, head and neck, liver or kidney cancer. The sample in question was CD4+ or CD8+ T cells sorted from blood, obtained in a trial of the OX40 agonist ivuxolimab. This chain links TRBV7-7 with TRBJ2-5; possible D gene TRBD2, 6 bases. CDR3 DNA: TGTGCCAGCAGTCTGGGGGGTCACAAAGGAGAGACCCAGTACTTC. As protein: CASSLGGHKGETQYF.